This is a list of T cell receptor beta chains from one sample in a study of a mutant IDH1 vaccine in newly diagnosed glioma. Here immunoSEQ multiplex PCR was the method, and the copy in TCRdb shows in-frame clones only, minus some. The repertoire includes roughly 50,000 clones, around 81% of them detected once, and approximately 3.1% sits in the top ten. What these receptors recognize is not known. Sequencing used PBMCs, obtained from a glioma patient whose treatment included an IDH1 peptide vaccine. The receptors shown here come from a man aged 30 to 39 with glioma. Both conserved end residues are part of each CDR3. The D gene is left open where the match is weak. A clone size is listed for some rows: how often the clone was seen (once, few, many), or a class if it is expanded.

>TRBD2|TRBV2|TRBJ2-7|-
CASSETSGGRYYEQYF
TGTGCCAGCTCGGAGACTAGCGGGGGCCGCTACTACGAGCAGTACTTC
>TRBD2|TRBV6-1|TRBJ2-1|-
CASSETSGAYNEQFF
TGTGCCAGCAGTGAAACTAGCGGGGCCTACAATGAGCAGTTCTTC
>-|TRBV5-1|TRBJ2-5|-
CASSLRGDKETQYF
TGCGCCAGCAGCTTAAGGGGAGATAAAGAGACCCAGTACTTC
>-|TRBV6-5|TRBJ1-6|-
CASSSGGAPPPLHF
TGTGCCAGCAGTTCTGGGGGGGCGCCCCCACCCCTCCACTTT
>TRBD2|TRBV11-3|TRBJ2-1|-
CASSLGGTSAVYNEQFF
TGTGCCAGCAGCTTAGGGGGTACTAGCGCGGTATACAATGAGCAGTTCTTC
>TRBD2|TRBV7-8|TRBJ2-7|-
CASSYKAGDYEQYF
TGTGCCAGCAGCTATAAAGCGGGAGACTACGAGCAGTACTTC
>TRBD2|TRBV4-2|TRBJ2-1|-
CASSQDGTSAYNEQFF
TGTGCCAGCAGCCAAGACGGGACTAGCGCCTACAATGAGCAGTTCTTC
>-|TRBV5-1|TRBJ2-5|-
CASNPGPTKRGQETQYF
TGCGCCAGCAACCCAGGGCCAACCAAAAGGGGGCAAGAGACCCAGTACTTC
>TRBD2|TRBV5-6|TRBJ2-5|-
CASSLTGGPEETQYF
TGTGCCAGCAGCTTAACGGGGGGGCCCGAAGAGACCCAGTACTTC
>-|TRBV4-1|TRBJ2-7|-
CASSQNANYEQYF
TGCGCCAGCAGCCAAAATGCCAACTACGAGCAGTACTTC
>-|TRBV6-5|TRBJ1-3|-
CASSNPYGNTIYF
TGTGCCAGCAGTAACCCGTACGGAAACACCATATATTTT
>TRBD2|TRBV27|TRBJ2-3|-
CASSLSWGGSDTQYF
TGTGCCAGCAGTTTAAGCTGGGGGGGTAGTGATACGCAGTATTTT
>-|TRBV29-1|TRBJ1-2|-
CSAQTVTYGYTF
TGCAGCGCCCAGACGGTAACCTATGGCTACACCTTC
>TRBD1|TRBV27|TRBJ2-7|-
CASSGSGGFEQYF
TGTGCCAGCAGCGGTTCAGGGGGCTTCGAGCAGTACTTC
>-|TRBV6-6|TRBJ2-7|-
CASRASSTAYEQYF
TGTGCCAGCAGGGCCTCTTCAACCGCCTACGAGCAGTACTTC
>-|TRBV7-9|TRBJ1-4|-
CASSLDRGAQEKLLF
TGTGCCAGCAGCTTAGATCGGGGGGCGCAAGAAAAACTGCTTTTT
>-|TRBV4-1|TRBJ2-7|few
CASSQVETRTYEQYF
TGCGCCAGCAGCCAAGTGGAGACTAGAACCTACGAGCAGTACTTC
>TRBD1|TRBV7-8|TRBJ2-7|-
CASSLNRDRAYEQYF
TGTGCCAGCAGCCTAAACCGGGACAGGGCCTACGAGCAGTACTTC
>TRBD2|TRBV5-1|TRBJ2-1|-
CASSFRPLAGGRFSSYNEQFF
TGCGCCAGCAGCTTCCGCCCGCTAGCGGGGGGCCGTTTTAGCTCCTACAATGAGCAGTTCTTC
>-|TRBV27|TRBJ2-2|few
CASSLLNTGELFF
TGTGCCAGCAGTTTACTCAACACCGGGGAGCTGTTTTTT
>-|TRBV7-9|TRBJ1-2|-
CASSLRPDGGYTF
TGTGCCAGCAGCCTACGCCCGGATGGTGGCTACACCTTC
>-|TRBV7-9|TRBJ1-2|few
CASSLDRNGYTF
TGTGCCAGCAGCTTAGATAGGAATGGCTACACCTTC
>TRBD1|TRBV19|TRBJ1-3|-
CASRIKDRGTYGNTIYF
TGTGCCAGTAGAATAAAGGACAGGGGCACCTACGGAAACACCATATATTTT
>TRBD2|TRBV10-3|TRBJ2-7|-
CAISESTGLGSYEQYF
TGTGCCATCAGTGAGTCCACGGGACTAGGCTCCTACGAGCAGTACTTC
>-|TRBV9|TRBJ1-4|-
CASSVEDRGDEKLFF
TGTGCCAGCAGCGTAGAGGACCGCGGAGATGAAAAACTGTTTTTT
>-|TRBV5-4|TRBJ1-1|-
CASSSGGALRTEAFF
TGTGCCAGCAGCTCCGGGGGGGCATTGCGGACTGAAGCTTTCTTT
>-|TRBV15|TRBJ1-5|-
CATSRDFSGPLSQHF
TGTGCCACCAGCAGAGATTTCAGTGGCCCCCTCTCCCAGCATTTT
>-|TRBV4-1|TRBJ2-4|-
CASSQADAKNIQYF
TGCGCCAGCAGCCAAGCCGACGCCAAAAACATTCAGTACTTC
>-|TRBV30|TRBJ2-1|few
CAWSTWGAYNEQFF
TGTGCCTGGAGTACGTGGGGCGCATACAATGAGCAGTTCTTC
>-|TRBV29-1|TRBJ2-5|-
CSVEDLGFQETQYF
TGCAGCGTTGAAGATCTGGGGTTCCAAGAGACCCAGTACTTC
>TRBD1|TRBV2|TRBJ2-7|-
CASRADRGYSYEQYF
TGTGCCAGCAGGGCGGACAGGGGATACTCCTACGAGCAGTACTTC
>-|TRBV5-1|TRBJ2-7|-
CASSRTGSSYEQYF
TGCGCCAGCAGCAGGACTGGATCCTCCTACGAGCAGTACTTC
>-|TRBV7-9|TRBJ1-2|-
CASSYPKGGHYGYTF
TGTGCCAGCAGCTACCCCAAGGGGGGCCACTATGGCTACACCTTC
>-|TRBV11-2|TRBJ2-5|-
CASSRGLLQETQYF
TGTGCCAGCAGCCGAGGGCTGTTACAAGAGACCCAGTACTTC
>TRBD1|TRBV5-1|TRBJ1-1|-
CASSRVVQGTEAFF
TGCGCCAGCAGCCGGGTGGTACAGGGGACTGAAGCTTTCTTT
>TRBD1|TRBV28|TRBJ1-5|-
CASSLIDRDNQPQHF
TGTGCCAGCAGTTTAATCGACAGGGACAATCAGCCCCAGCATTTT
>-|TRBV5-5|TRBJ2-5|-
CASSLVSETQYF
TGTGCCAGCAGCTTGGTTTCGGAGACCCAGTACTTC
>TRBD1|TRBV5-4|TRBJ2-6|-
CASSRRDRGPGANVLTF
TGTGCCAGCAGCCGGCGGGACAGGGGGCCTGGGGCCAACGTCCTGACTTTC
>-|TRBV5-1|TRBJ2-7|-
CASSLGSGDEQYF
TGCGCCAGCAGCTTGGGATCGGGGGACGAGCAGTACTTC
>-|TRBV7-9|TRBJ1-1|-
CASSLMDTEAFF
TGTGCCAGCAGCTTAATGGACACTGAAGCTTTCTTT
>-|TRBV19|TRBJ1-1|-
CASTPPTLGGTEAFF
TGTGCCAGTACCCCCCCCACTCTCGGGGGCACTGAAGCTTTCTTT
>-|TRBV6-1|TRBJ2-2|-
CASSPRGTASGLFF
TGTGCCAGCAGTCCACGCGGGACAGCAAGTGGGCTGTTTTTT
>TRBD1|TRBV6-1|TRBJ1-2|-
CASIQDRGFNYGYTF
TGTGCCAGCATACAGGACAGGGGTTTTAACTATGGCTACACCTTC
>-|TRBV11-2|TRBJ2-3|once
CASSPPSTDTQYF
TGTGCCAGCAGCCCTCCCAGCACAGATACGCAGTATTTT
>-|TRBV6-5|TRBJ2-1|-
CASSYEGSAYNEQFF
TGTGCCAGCAGTTACGAAGGGTCAGCCTACAATGAGCAGTTCTTC
>-|TRBV19|TRBJ2-3|-
CASSWGTDTQYF
TGTGCCAGTAGTTGGGGCACAGATACGCAGTATTTT
>-|TRBV18|TRBJ1-5|once
CASSRLGGNQPQHF
TGTGCCAGCTCCCGCCTGGGGGGCAATCAGCCCCAGCATTTT
>-|TRBV10-1|TRBJ2-2|-
CASRRTITGELFF
TGCGCCAGCAGAAGAACGATCACCGGGGAGCTGTTTTTT
>-|TRBV19|TRBJ2-7|-
CASSIQGYEQYF
TGTGCCAGTAGTATCCAGGGCTACGAGCAGTACTTC
>-|TRBV11-3|TRBJ2-1|-
CASSLDPSGPFNHSEQFF
TGTGCCAGCAGCTTAGATCCGTCAGGGCCCTTCAACCACAGTGAGCAGTTCTTC
>-|TRBV6-6|TRBJ1-5|-
CASSSGQHQPQHF
TGTGCCAGCAGTTCTGGACAGCATCAGCCCCAGCATTTT
>TRBD1|TRBV18|TRBJ2-6|-
CASSPLGETGADSGANVLTF
TGTGCCAGCTCACCACTAGGGGAGACAGGGGCAGACTCTGGGGCCAACGTCCTGACTTTC
>TRBD2|TRBV6-1|TRBJ2-7|-
CASVNVAGVSYEQYF
TGTGCCAGCGTTAATGTAGCGGGGGTGTCCTACGAGCAGTACTTC
>-|TRBV6-1|TRBJ1-5|few
CASSEIVPGLSFGGQPQHF
TGTGCCAGCAGTGAAATAGTTCCCGGACTGAGTTTTGGCGGTCAGCCCCAGCATTTT
>-|TRBV7-9|TRBJ2-5|-
CASSSGMGGTQETQYF
TGTGCCAGCAGCTCGGGCATGGGGGGTACGCAAGAGACCCAGTACTTC